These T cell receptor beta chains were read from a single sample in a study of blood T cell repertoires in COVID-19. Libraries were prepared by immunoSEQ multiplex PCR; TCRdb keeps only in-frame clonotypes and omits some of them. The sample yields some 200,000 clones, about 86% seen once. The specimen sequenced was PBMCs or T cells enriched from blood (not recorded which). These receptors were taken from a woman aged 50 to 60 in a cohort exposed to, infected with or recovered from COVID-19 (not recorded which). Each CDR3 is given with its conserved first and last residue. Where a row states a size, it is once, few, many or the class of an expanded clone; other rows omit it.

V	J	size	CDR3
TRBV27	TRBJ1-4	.	CASSLPGVGEKLFF
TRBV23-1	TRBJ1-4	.	CASNEGARDEKLFF
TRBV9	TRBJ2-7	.	CASSAWWDSRSYEQYF
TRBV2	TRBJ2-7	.	CASSENRQGAQNF
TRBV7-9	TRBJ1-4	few	CASSSNHGGAVNEKLFF
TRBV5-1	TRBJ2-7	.	CASSFGTSGYEQYF
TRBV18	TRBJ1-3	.	CASSPRAGGVRSGNTIYF
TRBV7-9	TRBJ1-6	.	CASSPWGGTDNSPLHF
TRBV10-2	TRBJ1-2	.	CASRRRENYGYTF
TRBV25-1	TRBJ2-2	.	CASSGLAGLGTGELFF
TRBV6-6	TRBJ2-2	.	CASSHKTSGGPNTGELFF
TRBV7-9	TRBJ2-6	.	CASSFPGTGSSGANVLTF
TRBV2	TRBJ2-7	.	CASSVPGTGNHEQYF
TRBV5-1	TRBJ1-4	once	CASSSGVATNEKLFF
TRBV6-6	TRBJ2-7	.	CASSNTGVEQYF
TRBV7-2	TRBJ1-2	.	CASSSTTGIYGYTF
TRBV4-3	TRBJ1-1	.	CASSQKGGRGLNTEAFF
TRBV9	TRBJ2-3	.	CASSARLAGGPITDTQYF
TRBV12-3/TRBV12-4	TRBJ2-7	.	CASTDRAYEQYF
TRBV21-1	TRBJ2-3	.	CASSNAGGRTDTQYF
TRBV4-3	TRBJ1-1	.	CASSQDPRTRNTEAFF
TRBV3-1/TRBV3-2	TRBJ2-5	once	CASSQLGLAGQETQYF
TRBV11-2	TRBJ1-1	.	CASSLGDRMGNTEAFF
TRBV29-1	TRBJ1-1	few	CSGGQGFVAFF
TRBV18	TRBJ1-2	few	CASSLGTGDGYTF
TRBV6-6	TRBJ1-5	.	CASSYSDRGNQPQHF
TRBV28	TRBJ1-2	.	CASTIATGIRYGYTF
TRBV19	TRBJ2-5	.	CASSLPDSAGTQYF
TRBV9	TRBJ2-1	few	CASSRLAGVDEQFF
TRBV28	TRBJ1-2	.	CASSLDRQGVYGYTF
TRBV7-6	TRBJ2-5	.	CASSSMEVAGGQETQYF
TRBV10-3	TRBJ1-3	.	CAISGDSGNTIYF
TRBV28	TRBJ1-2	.	CASQDTTNYGYTF
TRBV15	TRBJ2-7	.	CATSAQNREQYF
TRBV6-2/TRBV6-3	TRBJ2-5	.	CASSPKRETQYF
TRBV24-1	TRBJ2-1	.	CASRDSIYNEQFF
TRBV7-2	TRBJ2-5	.	CASSLPGIRETQYF
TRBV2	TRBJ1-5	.	CASRSSDRGRNQPQHF
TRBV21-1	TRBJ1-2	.	CAGGRYGYTF
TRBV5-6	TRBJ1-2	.	CASSLEPGQPYGYTF
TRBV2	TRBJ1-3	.	CASSADRPADTIYF
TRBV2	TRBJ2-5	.	CASNLQEEETQYF
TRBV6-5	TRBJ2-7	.	CASGRGGSYEQYF
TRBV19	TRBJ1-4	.	CASTAQINEKLFF
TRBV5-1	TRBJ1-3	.	CASSATGSSGNTIYF
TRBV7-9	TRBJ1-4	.	CASSPRAPTEKLFF
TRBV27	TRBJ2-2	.	CASSYRTLGELFF
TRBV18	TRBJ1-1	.	CASSPRDRETEAFF
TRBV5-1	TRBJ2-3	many	CASSLVVGASTDTQYF